This is a list of T cell receptor beta chains from one sample in a study of blood T cell repertoires in COVID-19. Some clones are missing from TCRdb's copy, which holds only in-frame ones; the method was immunoSEQ multiplex PCR. This table holds around 72,000 clones, 81% found once. Sequences were obtained from peripheral blood. These receptors originate from a woman in her 70s with acute or convalescent COVID-19. The CDR3 runs from the conserved cysteine through the conserved F or W. Each record gives: D gene, clone size, J gene, V gene, CDR3 DNA, CDR3 protein. The D gene is left open where the match is weak. Size tells how often a clone was seen (once, few, many) or the class of an expanded clone, and some rows leave it out.

>.|.|TRBJ2-1|TRBV21-1
TGTGCCAGCAGCAAAACGACTAGCGGGAACTACAATGAGCAGTTCTTC
CASSKTTSGNYNEQFF
>.|.|TRBJ2-1|TRBV29-1
TGCAGCGTCCTGGGCTACTCCTACAATGAGCAGTTCTTC
CSVLGYSYNEQFF
>TRBD1|.|TRBJ2-1|TRBV5-1
TGCGCCAGCAGCTATCCGGGACAGGGGGCTTACAATGAGCAGTTCTTC
CASSYPGQGAYNEQFF
>TRBD1|many|TRBJ2-2|TRBV7-3
TGTGCCAGCAGCTCCGGGACAGGGAACACCGGGGAGCTGTTTTTT
CASSSGTGNTGELFF
>TRBD2|.|TRBJ2-3|TRBV7-2
TGTGCCAGCAGTCGGAGGACTAGCGGGGTTCGCACAGATACGCAGTATTTT
CASSRRTSGVRTDTQYF
>TRBD1|.|TRBJ1-5|TRBV19
TGTGCCAGTAGTATAGATAGGCAGGGGGCGCTTAGCAATCAGCCCCAGCATTTT
CASSIDRQGALSNQPQHF
>.|.|TRBJ1-3|TRBV28
TGTGCCAGCAGCCCAACAGGGAGCCCAGACACCATATATTTT
CASSPTGSPDTIYF
>.|.|TRBJ2-1|TRBV19
TGTGCCAGTAGTATCTGGCTTACCTCCTACAATGAGCAGTTCTTC
CASSIWLTSYNEQFF
>TRBD1|.|TRBJ2-2|TRBV3-1/TRBV3-2
TGTGCCAGCAGCTCCTGGACAGGGGGCACCGGGGAGCTGTTTTTT
CASSSWTGGTGELFF
>.|few|TRBJ2-7|TRBV7-9
TGTGCCAGCAATGGGGGGGCCAACGAGCAGTACTTC
CASNGGANEQYF
>.|.|TRBJ2-7|TRBV28
TGTGCCAGCAGTTTAGGAGGGCGATACGAGCAGTACTTC
CASSLGGRYEQYF
>TRBD1|.|TRBJ1-2|TRBV5-1
TGCGCCAGCAGCAGCACAGACAGGGGGCGAGGTGGCTACACCTTC
CASSSTDRGRGGYTF
>TRBD2|.|TRBJ2-7|TRBV14
TGTGCCAGCAGCCCGTTTTACGGGCAGCGAGGACTAGCGGGGTCCCTCCTCTCCTACGAGCAGTACTTC
CASSPFYGQRGLAGSLLSYEQYF
>.|once|TRBJ2-7|TRBV12-3/TRBV12-4
TGTGCCAGCAGCCCGCGGTTGAATCGAGAGCAGTACTTC
CASSPRLNREQYF
>.|once|TRBJ1-6|TRBV5-1
TGCGCCAGCAGCTTGGTTCAGGGGCAAGACTCACCCCTCCACTTT
CASSLVQGQDSPLHF
>TRBD2|.|TRBJ2-2|TRBV28
TGTGCCAGCCGCGTGTTCGGGGGGGACACCGGGGAGCTGTTTTTT
CASRVFGGDTGELFF
>.|.|TRBJ2-7|TRBV11-2
TGTGCCAGCAGCTTAGGACTCGGAGACTACGAGCAGTACTTC
CASSLGLGDYEQYF
>TRBD2|once|TRBJ2-7|TRBV27
TGTGCCAGCAGTAGACAGGGACTAGCGGTCTACGAGCAGTACTTC
CASSRQGLAVYEQYF
>.|few|TRBJ1-1|TRBV5-5
TGTGCCAGCAGCTTGTTCGCGGCGAACACTGAAGCTTTCTTT
CASSLFAANTEAFF
>TRBD1|.|TRBJ2-7|TRBV7-3
TGTGCCAGCAGCAAACCGGGACAGGGGTCGAACGAGCAGTACTTC
CASSKPGQGSNEQYF
>TRBD1|.|TRBJ2-7|TRBV5-5
TGTGCCAGCGGTGGGGCAGGGGGCAGTAGGAACGAGCAGTACTTC
CASGGAGGSRNEQYF
>.|.|TRBJ1-5|TRBV4-1
TGCGCCAGCAGCCACGGTGGGGGAGGACAGCCCCAGCATTTT
CASSHGGGGQPQHF
>TRBD1|.|TRBJ1-4|TRBV5-1
TGCGCCAGCAGCTTTCAGGGACAGGGTCCTAATGAAAAACTGTTTTTT
CASSFQGQGPNEKLFF
>.|.|TRBJ1-2|TRBV3-1/TRBV3-2
TGTGCCAGCAGTCTTTGGGGGGGGACCCATGGCTACACCTTC
CASSLWGGTHGYTF
>TRBD1|.|TRBJ1-1|TRBV7-9
TGTGCCAGCAGCTTTTTGACAGGGACGAACACTGAAGCTTTCTTT
CASSFLTGTNTEAFF
>TRBD1|.|TRBJ1-1|TRBV2
TGTGCCAGCAGACAGGGGCGAAGCACTGAAGCTTTCTTT
CASRQGRSTEAFF
>TRBD1|few|TRBJ1-2|TRBV28
TGTGCCAGCAGTAGCCGACAGGGCTCTGGCTACACCTTC
CASSSRQGSGYTF